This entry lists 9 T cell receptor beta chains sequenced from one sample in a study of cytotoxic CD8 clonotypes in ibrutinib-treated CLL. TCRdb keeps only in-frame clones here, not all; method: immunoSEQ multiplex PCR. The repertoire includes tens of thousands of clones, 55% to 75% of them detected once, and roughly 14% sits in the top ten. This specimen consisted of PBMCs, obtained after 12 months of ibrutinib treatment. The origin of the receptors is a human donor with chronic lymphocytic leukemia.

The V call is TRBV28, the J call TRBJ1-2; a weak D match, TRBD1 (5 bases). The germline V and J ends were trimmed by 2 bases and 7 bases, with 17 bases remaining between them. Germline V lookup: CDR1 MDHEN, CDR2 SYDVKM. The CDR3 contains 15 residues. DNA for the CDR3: TGTGCCAGCAGTTTAGATTCACAGGTCCGGTTTGGCTACACCTTC. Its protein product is CASSLDSQVRFGYTF.

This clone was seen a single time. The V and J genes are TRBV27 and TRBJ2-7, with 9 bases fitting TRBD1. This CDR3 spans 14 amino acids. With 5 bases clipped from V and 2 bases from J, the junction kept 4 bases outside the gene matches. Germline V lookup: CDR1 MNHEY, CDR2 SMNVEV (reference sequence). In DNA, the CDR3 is TGTGCCAGCAGTCCCCGGACAGGGGCCTACGAGCAGTACTTC. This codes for CASSPRTGAYEQYF.

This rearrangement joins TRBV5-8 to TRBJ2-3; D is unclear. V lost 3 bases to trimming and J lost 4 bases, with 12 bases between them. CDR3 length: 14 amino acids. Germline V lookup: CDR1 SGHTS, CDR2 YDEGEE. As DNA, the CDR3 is TGTGCCAGCAGCTGGGTGCGTTCCCCAGATACGCAGTATTTT. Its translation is CASSWVRSPDTQYF.

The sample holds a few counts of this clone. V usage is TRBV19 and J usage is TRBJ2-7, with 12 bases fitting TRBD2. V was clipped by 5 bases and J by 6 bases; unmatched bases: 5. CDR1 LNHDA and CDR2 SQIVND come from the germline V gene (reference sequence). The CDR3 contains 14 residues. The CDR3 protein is CASSWTSGTGEQYF. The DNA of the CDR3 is TGTGCCAGTAGTTGGACTAGCGGGACGGGCGAGCAGTACTTC.

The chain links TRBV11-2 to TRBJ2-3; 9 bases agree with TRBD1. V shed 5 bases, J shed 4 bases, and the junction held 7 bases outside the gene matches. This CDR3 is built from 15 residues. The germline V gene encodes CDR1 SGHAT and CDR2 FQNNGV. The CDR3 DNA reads TGTGCCAGCAGCACCTACAGGGGGCGGGCAGATACGCAGTATTTT. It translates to CASSTYRGRADTQYF. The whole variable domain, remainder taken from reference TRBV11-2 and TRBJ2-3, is EAGVAQSPRYKIIEKRQSVAFWCNPISGHATLYWYQQILGQGPKLLIQFQNNGVVDDSQLPKDRFSAERLKGVDSTLKIQPAKLEDSAVYLCASSTYRGRADTQYFGPGTRLTVL.

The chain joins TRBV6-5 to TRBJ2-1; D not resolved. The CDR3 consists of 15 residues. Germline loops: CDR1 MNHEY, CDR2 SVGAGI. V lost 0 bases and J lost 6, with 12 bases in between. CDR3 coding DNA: TGTGCCAGCAGTTACTCCGGACGCTGGGGCAATGAGCAGTTCTTC. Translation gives CASSYSGRWGNEQFF.

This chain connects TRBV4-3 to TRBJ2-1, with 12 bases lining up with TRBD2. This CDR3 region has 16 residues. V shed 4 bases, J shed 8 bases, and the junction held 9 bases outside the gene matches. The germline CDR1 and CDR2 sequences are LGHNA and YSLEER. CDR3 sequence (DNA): TGCGCCAGCAGCCGGTTACTAGCGGGAGGCTTCTATGAGCAGTTCTTC. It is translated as CASSRLLAGGFYEQFF.

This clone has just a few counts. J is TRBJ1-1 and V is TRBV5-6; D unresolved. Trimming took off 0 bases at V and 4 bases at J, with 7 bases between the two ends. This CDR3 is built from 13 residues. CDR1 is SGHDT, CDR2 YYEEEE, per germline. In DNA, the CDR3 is TGTGCCAGCAGCTTGGGGCACACCACTGAAGCTTTCTTT. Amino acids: CASSLGHTTEAFF.

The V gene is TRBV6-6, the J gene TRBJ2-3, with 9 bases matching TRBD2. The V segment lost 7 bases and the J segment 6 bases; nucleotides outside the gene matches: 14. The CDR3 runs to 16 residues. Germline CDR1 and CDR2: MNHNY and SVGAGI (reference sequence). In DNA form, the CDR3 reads TGTGCCAGCAATCCGGCTAGCGGGGTATTCAGGGATACGCAGTATTTT. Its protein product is CASNPASGVFRDTQYF.